This entry describes one T cell receptor (beta chain). What it recognizes is unknown. TCRdb passed the reads through MiXCR, listing each CDR3 protein once. Counted here are fewer than 80,000 distinct CDR3 sequences, about 20% occurring once; the ten biggest clones make up more than 7.5%. CDR1 is ENHRY and CDR2 is SYGVKD in the germline V gene. The CDR3 extends over 15 amino acids. The V segment lost 5 bases and the J segment 0 bases; nucleotides outside the gene matches: 3. This entry comes from a study of type 1 regulatory T cells. Findings and caveats of the study: Compared with non-type 1 regulatory T cells, type 1 regulatory T cells showed a more restricted TCR repertoire.

The clonotype was recovered from a human donor in good health. Sequencing was performed on cultured type 1 regulatory T (Tr1) cells, either the whole culture or a sorted fraction (not recorded which). The chain is built from TRBV10-3 and TRBJ2-7; the match to TRBD2 covers 11 bases. The chain's CDR3 is CAISRTSGSSYEQYF. CDR3 nucleotides: TGTGCCATCAGTCGTACTAGCGGGAGCTCCTACGAGCAGTACTTC.